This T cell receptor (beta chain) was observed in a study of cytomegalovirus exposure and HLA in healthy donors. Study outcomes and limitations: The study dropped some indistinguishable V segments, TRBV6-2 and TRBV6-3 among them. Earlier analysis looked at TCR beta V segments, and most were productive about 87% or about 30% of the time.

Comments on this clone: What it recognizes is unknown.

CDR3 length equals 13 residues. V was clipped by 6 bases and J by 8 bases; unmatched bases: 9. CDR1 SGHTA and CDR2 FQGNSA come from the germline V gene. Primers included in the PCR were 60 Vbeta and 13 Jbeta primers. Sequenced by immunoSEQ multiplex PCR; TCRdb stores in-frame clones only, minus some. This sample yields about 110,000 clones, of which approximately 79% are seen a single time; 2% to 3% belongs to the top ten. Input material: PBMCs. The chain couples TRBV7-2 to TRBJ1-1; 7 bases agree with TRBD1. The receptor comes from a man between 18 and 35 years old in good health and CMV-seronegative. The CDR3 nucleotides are TGTGCCAGCAGACCGACAGGGCCAAAAGAAGCTTTCTTT. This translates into CASRPTGPKEAFF.